This TCR beta chain was retrieved from a study of T cell responses to AZD1222 COVID-19 vaccine. Details on this clone: The antigen is undetermined.

Study-wide points: Most donors were white British, females outnumbered males, and clonal diversity was possibly underestimated. Close to half of all spike-specific TCRs reportedly target regions of the variants that are unmutated. Repertoire sampling happened only post peak T cell response.

Sequencing used immunoSEQ multiplex PCR; TCRdb keeps in-frame clones, though not all of them. The sample lists about 150,000 clones; 75% to 90% were seen once. J gave up 1 base and V 9 bases, and 9 bases lay outside the gene matches. The CDR3 consists of 16 residues. Germline CDR1 and CDR2: LNHDA and SQIVND (reference sequence). The chain combines TRBV19 with TRBJ2-2, with 9 bases that match TRBD1. Sequencing used peripheral blood, obtained on day 0 of AZD1222 vaccination. The clonotype originates from an adult in good health. CDR3 region: CASTILGQGNTGELFF. CDR3 DNA sequence: TGTGCCAGCACCATCCTGGGACAGGGGAACACCGGGGAGCTGTTTTTT. Looking up the rest from reference TRBV19 and TRBJ2-2 gives the full variable domain: DGGITQSPKYLFRKEGQNVTLSCEQNLNHDAMYWYRQDPGQGLRLIYYSQIVNDFQKGDIAEGYSVSREKKESFPLTVTSAQKNPTAFYLCASTILGQGNTGELFFGEGSRLTVL.